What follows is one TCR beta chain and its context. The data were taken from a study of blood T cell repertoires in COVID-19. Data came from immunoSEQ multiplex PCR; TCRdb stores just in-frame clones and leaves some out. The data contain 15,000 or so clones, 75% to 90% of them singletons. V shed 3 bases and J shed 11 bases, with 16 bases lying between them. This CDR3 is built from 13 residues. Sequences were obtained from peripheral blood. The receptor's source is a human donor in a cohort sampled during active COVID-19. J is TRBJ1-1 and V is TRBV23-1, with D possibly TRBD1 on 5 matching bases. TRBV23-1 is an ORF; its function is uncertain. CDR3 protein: CASSHNRTIGAFF. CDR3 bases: TGCGCCAGCAGTCATAACAGGACCATTGGGGCTTTCTTT.